This T cell receptor (beta chain) is drawn from a study of blood T cell repertoires in COVID-19. Study-level background: Samples taken during acute and convalescent COVID-19 were collected in the United States, Italy and Spain. PBMCs, B-cell-depleted T cells, or T cells were the source of the cDNA or gDNA that made up the material.

The cohort comprised adults aged about 18 to 100 years residing in 20 to 30 US areas. Clinical histories supplied by participants themselves formed the basis of cohort assignment. Clones were sequenced by immunoSEQ multiplex PCR, and TCRdb holds only the in-frame ones, with some missing. The sample has about 290,000 clones; roughly 89% are singletons. CDR3 length: 14 residues. Per the germline V gene, CDR1 is SNHLY and CDR2 is FYNNEI. Trimming at V came to 6 bases and at J to 1 base, leaving 6 bases not matched to a gene. The receptor was derived from a woman in her 40s who had recovered from COVID-19. Specimen: PBMCs or T cells enriched from blood (not recorded which). The rearrangement links TRBV2 to TRBJ2-7, with 7 bases identical to TRBD1. The CDR3 coding sequence is TGTGCCAGCAGGACCTACAGGGGATCCTACGAGCAGTACTTC. It encodes CASRTYRGSYEQYF.